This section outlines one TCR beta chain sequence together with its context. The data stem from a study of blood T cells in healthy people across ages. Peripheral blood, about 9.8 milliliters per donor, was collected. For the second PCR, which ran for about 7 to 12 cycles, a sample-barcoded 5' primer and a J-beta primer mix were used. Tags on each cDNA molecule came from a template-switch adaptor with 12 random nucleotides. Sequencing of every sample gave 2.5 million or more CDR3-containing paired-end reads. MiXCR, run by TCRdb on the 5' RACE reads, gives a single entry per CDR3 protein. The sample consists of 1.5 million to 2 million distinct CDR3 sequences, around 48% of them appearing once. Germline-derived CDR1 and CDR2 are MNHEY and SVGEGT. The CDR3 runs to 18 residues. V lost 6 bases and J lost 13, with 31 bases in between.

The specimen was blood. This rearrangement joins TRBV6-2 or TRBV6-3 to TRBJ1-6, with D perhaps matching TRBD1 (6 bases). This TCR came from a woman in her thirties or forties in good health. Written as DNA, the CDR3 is TGTGCCAGCAGCCCCCTTAAGGGGGAAAGGCTCGGGTCATCGCCCCTCCACTTT. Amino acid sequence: CASSPLKGERLGSSPLHF.